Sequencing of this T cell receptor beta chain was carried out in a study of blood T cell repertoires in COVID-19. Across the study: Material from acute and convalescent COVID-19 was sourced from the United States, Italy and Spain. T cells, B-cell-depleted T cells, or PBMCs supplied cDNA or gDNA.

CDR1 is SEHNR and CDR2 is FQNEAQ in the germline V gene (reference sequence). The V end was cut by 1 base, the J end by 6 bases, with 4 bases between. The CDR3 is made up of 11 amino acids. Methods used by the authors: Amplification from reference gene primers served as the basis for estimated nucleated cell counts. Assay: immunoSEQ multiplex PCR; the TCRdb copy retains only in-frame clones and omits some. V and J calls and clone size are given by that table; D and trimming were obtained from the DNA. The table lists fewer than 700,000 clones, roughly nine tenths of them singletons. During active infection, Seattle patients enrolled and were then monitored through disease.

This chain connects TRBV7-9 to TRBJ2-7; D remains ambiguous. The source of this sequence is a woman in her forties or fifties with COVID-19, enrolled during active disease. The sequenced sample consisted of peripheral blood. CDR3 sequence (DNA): TGTGCCAGCAGCTTAGACTCCGAGCAGTACTTC. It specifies CASSLDSEQYF.